The clone carrying this T cell receptor (beta chain) was picked up one time. Its specificity is unknown. This entry belongs to a study of blood T cells in healthy people across ages. General study findings and limits: Roughly linearly, TCR beta diversity per million T cells fell as age increased.

About 10 milliliters of peripheral blood were drawn from each donor into EDTA-treated tubes. Primed by a sample-barcoded 5' primer and a J-beta primer mix, a second PCR proceeded for about 6 to 12 cycles. TCRdb reanalysed the 5' RACE reads using MiXCR and keeps one entry per CDR3 protein. The data contain some 900,000 distinct CDR3 sequences, 45% to 50% of them singletons. Germline V gene sequence: CDR1 MDHEN, CDR2 SYDVKM. This CDR3 contains 14 residues. V shed 7 bases and J shed 1 base, with 13 bases lying between them. The V and J genes are TRBV28 and TRBJ1-2, with D possibly matching TRBD1 (5 bases). The sequencing sample was made of blood. The TCR comes from a young man in good health. Written as DNA, the CDR3 is TGTGCCAGCATGTCTGGGGCGGTTAACTATGGCTACACCTTC. It translates to CASMSGAVNYGYTF.